This T cell receptor (beta chain) appears in the sequencing data of a study of T cells in Graves' hyperthyroidism and ophthalmopathy. The study's findings and limits: Most clonotypes expanded in thyroid above 0.001 were likewise present in blood.

About this clonotype itself: Its matching antigen is unknown.

Trimming left V 2 bases short and J 8 bases short, with 13 bases between. CDR1 and CDR2 (germline): MDHEN, SYDVKM. The CDR3 is 14 residues long. RNA transcripts were the template for amplifying TCR beta CDR3 regions. An initial round of RT-PCR targeting the TCR CDR3 relied on the HTBI primer set. TCRdb independently ran MiXCR on the multiplex PCR reads; one entry per CDR3 protein. The sample consists of a few hundred thousand distinct CDR3 sequences, about a fifth of them appearing once. Specimen: blood. The chain employs TRBV28 and TRBJ1-5; D might be TRBD1 (5 bases). The receptor was isolated from a man aged 18-30 years with Graves' hyperthyroidism. CDR3 amino acids: CASSLMGGWEPQHF. The CDR3 region has the DNA TGTGCCAGCAGTTTAATGGGGGGATGGGAGCCCCAGCATTTT.